This passage covers 13 T cell receptor beta chains from one sample sequenced in a study of blood T cell repertoires in COVID-19. The repertoire was sequenced with immunoSEQ multiplex PCR; TCRdb's copy has only in-frame clones and lacks some. This sample has nearly 250,000 clones; around nine tenths occur once, and the top ten carry around 1.5%. Sequencing used peripheral blood. The receptors come from a woman in her fifties or sixties who had recovered from COVID-19.

V is TRBV6-4 and J is TRBJ1-5, with a weak D call TRBD1 (6 bases). Germline-derived CDR1 and CDR2 are MRHNA and SNTAGT. There are 13 residues in the CDR3. V gave up 6 bases and J gave up 3 bases, with 9 bases separating them. The CDR3 nucleotides read TGTGCCAGCAGCCGGGACAACAATCAGCCCCAGCATTTT. Translation gives CASSRDNNQPQHF.

The V call is TRBV7-2, the J call TRBJ2-3; 13 bases align to TRBD2. The trim removed 7 bases at V and 0 bases at J, leaving 4 bases unmatched. In germline, CDR1 is SGHTA, CDR2 FQGNSA. The CDR3 extends over 16 amino acids. The CDR3 DNA sequence: TGTGCCAGCACACTAGCGGGGGGGATTAGCACAGATACGCAGTATTTT. Translation gives CASTLAGGISTDTQYF.

The genes are TRBV28 and TRBJ1-5; no clear D gene. The CDR3 loop spans 15 amino acids. Trimming removed 7 bases at V and 4 bases at J, with 17 bases between. Germline V gives CDR1 MDHEN, CDR2 SYDVKM. The CDR3 spells CASNTRGFGNQPQHF. DNA for the CDR3: TGTGCCAGCAACACTCGGGGTTTTGGGAATCAGCCCCAGCATTTT.

The chain has TRBV11-2 and TRBJ2-5, with 9 bases identical to TRBD1. Germline lookup yields CDR1 SGHAT and CDR2 FQNNGV. Trimming took 2 bases from V and 5 from J; bases not matched to a gene: 6. CDR3 length: 15 residues. CDR3 in DNA: TGTGCCAGCAGCTTATGGACAGGGGTGGAGGAGACCCAGTACTTC. Translated: CASSLWTGVEETQYF.

Of note for this clone: The same CDR3 can be traced to other DNA sequences in this sample. The chain combines TRBV18 with TRBJ2-5, with D perhaps matching TRBD1 (5 bases). V was pared by 4 bases and J by 2 bases, with 8 bases between. The germline V gene has CDR1 KGHSH and CDR2 LQKENI. The CDR3 consists of 13 residues. CDR3 sequence: CASSRDRQETQYF. Written as DNA, the CDR3 is TGTGCCAGCTCACGAGACAGACAAGAGACCCAGTACTTC.

The chain recombines TRBV18 with TRBJ1-5, with D perhaps TRBD1 (5 bases). CDR3 length: 16 amino acids. The V and J ends lost 4 bases and 2 bases respectively, with 15 bases between them. Germline assignment: CDR1 KGHSH and CDR2 LQKENI. DNA of the CDR3: TGTGCCAGCTCACTCTCGGGGGGGGAAGGCAATCAGCCCCAGCATTTT. Translation gives CASSLSGGEGNQPQHF.

This clone was observed once. J is TRBJ2-4 and V is TRBV28; D may be TRBD1 (6 bases). Trimming stripped 3 bases from V and 4 bases from J, with 10 bases between. The CDR3 loop spans 14 amino acids. Per the germline V gene, CDR1 is MDHEN and CDR2 is SYDVKM. The CDR3, as DNA: TGTGCCAGCAGTTTTTTCGACAGGAAAAACATTCAGTACTTC. Translated: CASSFFDRKNIQYF.

The V call is TRBV6-5, the J call TRBJ2-7; 8 nucleotides agree with TRBD2. Germline V lookup: CDR1 MNHEY, CDR2 SVGAGI. There are 13 residues in the CDR3. V lost 9 bases and J lost 5; bases outside the gene matches: 9. The CDR3 nucleotides are TGTGCCAGTACGCGGGGGGCTGTCGACGAGCAGTACTTC. It encodes CASTRGAVDEQYF.

The chain joins TRBV3-1 (or the pseudogene TRBV3-2) to TRBJ1-3, with D unclear. CDR1 LGHDT and CDR2 YNNKEL come from the germline V gene (reference sequence). V was cut by 2 bases and J by 1 base, with 9 bases left in between. This CDR3 is 15 amino acids long. The CDR3: CASSQTRGSGNTIYF. CDR3 coding DNA: TGTGCCAGCAGCCAAACACGGGGATCTGGAAACACCATATATTTT.

V usage is TRBV27 and J usage is TRBJ1-2; 7 bases align to TRBD1. With V trimmed by 6 bases and J by 4 bases, 14 bases remained unmatched. This CDR3 has 16 amino acids. Germline V gives CDR1 MNHEY, CDR2 SMNVEV (reference sequence). CDR3 residues: CASSFGTVKGAYGYTF. CDR3 coding DNA: TGTGCCAGCAGCTTCGGGACAGTCAAAGGGGCCTATGGCTACACCTTC.

The V gene is TRBV7-6, the J gene TRBJ2-3; 7 positions agree with TRBD2. There are 15 residues in the CDR3. J lost 5 bases, V lost 2 bases, and 7 bases had no gene match. Per germline, CDR1 SGHVS and CDR2 FNYEAQ. The CDR3, as DNA: TGTGCCAGCAGCTTAAGTAGGGTAGCGGGAGATACGCAGTATTTT. Translated, it gives CASSLSRVAGDTQYF. Full variable domain (remainder filled in from reference TRBV7-6 and TRBJ2-3): GAGVSQSPRYKVTKRGQDVALRCDPISGHVSLYWYRQALGQGPEFLTYFNYEAQQDKSGLPNDRFSAERPEGSISTLTIQRTEQRDSAMYRCASSLSRVAGDTQYFGPGTRLTVL.

The chain carries TRBV9 and TRBJ2-2; 7 nucleotides line up with TRBD2. The germline V gene encodes CDR1 SGDLS and CDR2 YYNGEE. This CDR3 has 16 residues. With 6 bases clipped from V and 2 bases from J, the junction kept 10 bases outside the gene matches. The CDR3 spells CASTGTGGGNTGELFF. Written as DNA, the CDR3 is TGTGCCAGCACCGGTACAGGCGGGGGAAACACCGGGGAGCTGTTTTTT.

The chain combines TRBV27 with TRBJ2-7; 8 bases line up with TRBD2. The V gene end was trimmed by 10 bases and the J gene end by 2 bases; junction bases not matched to a gene: 10. Germline V gene data show CDR1 as MNHEY and CDR2 as SMNVEV (reference sequence). The CDR3 is 14 amino acids. CDR3 nucleotides: TGTGCCACCCAGAGAGCGGGGGCCACCTACGAGCAGTACTTC. As protein: CATQRAGATYEQYF.